The 19 T cell receptor beta chains in this list originate from one sample, sequenced in a study of blood T cell repertoires in COVID-19. Assay: immunoSEQ multiplex PCR; the TCRdb copy retains only in-frame clones and omits some. The sample yields under 300,000 clones, more than 75% seen once. Sample: peripheral blood. Source of these receptors: a woman aged 55-69 years with active or convalescent COVID-19.

The genes are TRBV6-5 and TRBJ1-2; 8 bases agree with TRBD1. The junction had 9 bases not matched to a gene; V was cut back by 5 bases and J by 4 bases. The CDR3 is made up of 15 amino acids. Germline loops: CDR1 MNHEY, CDR2 SVGAGI. The CDR3 DNA reads as TGTGCCAGCAGTAGTAGGACAGGGAACCCCTATGGCTACACCTTC. It translates to CASSSRTGNPYGYTF.

V and J are TRBV28 and TRBJ2-7; the match to TRBD2 covers 7 bases. Trimming removed 10 bases from V and 3 bases from J; junction bases left unmatched: 9. Looked up from germline, CDR1 is MDHEN and CDR2 is SYDVKM. There are 13 residues in the CDR3. CDR3 amino acids: CATSRGVGYEQYF. In DNA form, the CDR3 reads TGTGCCACTTCCCGGGGGGTCGGCTACGAGCAGTACTTC.

The J gene is TRBJ2-5, the V gene TRBV7-9; D possibly corresponds to TRBD1 (7 bases). Looked up from germline, CDR1 is SEHNR and CDR2 is FQNEAQ (reference sequence). The CDR3 spans 14 residues. Deletions cut 5 bases from V and 0 bases from J, with 10 bases between. This chain's CDR3 is CASSAGGYQETQYF. CDR3 coding DNA: TGTGCCAGCAGCGCAGGGGGGTACCAAGAGACCCAGTACTTC.

This clone has just one count. The V and J genes are TRBV20-1 and TRBJ2-3, with TRBD1 matching 7 bases. V gave up 3 bases and J gave up 0 bases; unmatched junction bases: 3. This CDR3 has 14 residues. Per germline, CDR1 DFQATT and CDR2 SNEGSKA (reference sequence). CDR3 in DNA: TGCAGTGCTAGTAGGGGACAGAGCACAGATACGCAGTATTTT. Translation gives CSASRGQSTDTQYF.

The J gene is TRBJ1-4, the V gene TRBV6-1; D gene uncertain. The germline V gene has CDR1 MNHNS and CDR2 SASEGT. The V and J ends lost 3 bases and 1 base respectively, with 6 bases between them. The CDR3 covers 14 residues. The CDR3 sequence: CASSDTVTNEKLFF. CDR3 in DNA: TGTGCCAGCAGTGACACAGTAACTAATGAAAAACTGTTTTTT.

This clone has only one observation. The genes are TRBV2 and TRBJ2-7; TRBD1 matches 9 bases. V lost 4 bases, J lost 3 bases, and 4 bases stayed unmatched. The CDR3 is 14 amino acids. Germline V lookup: CDR1 SNHLY, CDR2 FYNNEI. CDR3 sequence (DNA): TGTGCCAGCAGTGTTTTGGACAGGGGCTACGAGCAGTACTTC. It is translated as CASSVLDRGYEQYF. The complete variable domain, with remaining parts taken from reference TRBV2 and TRBJ2-7, reads EPEVTQTPSHQVTQMGQEVILRCVPISNHLYFYWYRQILGQKVEFLVSFYNNEISEKSEIFDDQFSVERPDGSNFTLKIRSTKLEDSAMYFCASSVLDRGYEQYFGPGTRLTVT.

The rearrangement uses TRBV15 and TRBJ2-1, with TRBD1 matching over 9 bases. CDR3 length: 16 amino acids. V lost 5 bases, J lost 3 bases, and 8 bases stayed unmatched. The germline V gene has CDR1 LNHNV and CDR2 YYDKDF (reference sequence). CDR3 sequence (DNA): TGTGCCACCAGCGGAATCGGGACAGGGTTCTACAATGAGCAGTTCTTC. This sequence encodes CATSGIGTGFYNEQFF.

This clone has a handful of counts. The chain recombines TRBV29-1 with TRBJ1-2; D call uncertain. The CDR3 consists of 12 residues. V lost 5 bases and J 3 bases, leaving 10 bases between the germline ends. Germline CDR1 and CDR2: SQVTM and ANQGSEA. The CDR3 DNA reads TGCAGCGTTCGCCGAGGAGACTATGGCTACACCTTC. It yields the protein CSVRRGDYGYTF.

This sequence joins TRBV5-1 and TRBJ2-3, with D possibly being TRBD2 (6 bases). The CDR3 consists of 15 residues. Germline CDR1 is SGHRS and CDR2 is YFSETQ. Trimming removed 0 bases at V and 3 bases at J, with 11 bases between. The CDR3 region has the DNA TGCGCCAGCAGCTTGGTCCGGACTAATACAGATACGCAGTATTTT. Translated, it gives CASSLVRTNTDTQYF.

Concerning this clone itself: One junction end disagrees with the germline gene, perhaps due to a read error. The gene calls are TRBV5-1 and TRBJ2-5; 9 positions match TRBD1. The CDR3 spans 14 residues. The germline V gene encodes CDR1 SGHRS and CDR2 YFSETQ. The CDR3 spells CASRSRTGVSVDHF. The CDR3, as DNA: TGCGCCAGCAGATCCCGGACAGGGGTCTCCGTTGATCACTTC.

V gene TRBV7-9 combines with J gene TRBJ1-6, with D unresolved. The CDR3 length is 14 residues. V was shortened by 5 bases and J by 6 bases, with 11 bases between the two germline ends. From germline, CDR1 is SEHNR and CDR2 FQNEAQ (reference sequence). Here the CDR3 DNA reads TGTGCCAGCAGCCTCGCCAAAGCTAATTCACCCCTCCACTTT. This encodes CASSLAKANSPLHF.

The chain joins TRBV30 to TRBJ1-2; 8 bases map to TRBD1. Germline V CDR1 and CDR2: GTSNPN, SVGIG (reference sequence). The J segment lost 4 bases and the V segment lost 3 bases, leaving 4 bases of the junction unmatched. This CDR3 comprises 13 residues. The CDR3 DNA follows: TGTGCCTGGAGGGGAGGGACAGGCTATGGCTACACCTTC. Its translation is CAWRGGTGYGYTF.

In its sample, this clone was seen a few times. The CDR3 loop reads CASEKDSRSSGNTIYF. The CDR3 nucleotides read TGTGCCAGCGAGAAAGACAGCCGGAGCTCTGGAAACACCATATATTTT. V and J are TRBV2 and TRBJ1-3; tentative D call: TRBD1 (5 bases). The germline V gene has CDR1 SNHLY and CDR2 FYNNEI. Trimming took off 8 bases at V and 0 bases at J, with 17 bases between the two ends. CDR3 length: 16 amino acids.

This rearrangement joins TRBV10-3 to TRBJ1-1, with unresolved D. The CDR3 runs to 11 residues. CDR1 ENHRY and CDR2 SYGVKD come from the germline V gene. V was pared by 11 bases and J by 1 base, with 8 bases between. The CDR3, as DNA: TGTGCCTCAGAGGAGAACACTGAAGCTTTCTTT. It is translated as CASEENTEAFF.

CDR3 amino acids: CASTDRDHTWSGANVLTF. The DNA for the CDR3 is TGTGCCAGTACTGACAGGGACCATACTTGGTCTGGGGCCAACGTCCTGACTTTC. The chain links TRBV19 to TRBJ2-6; 7 bases match TRBD1. V was pared by 7 bases and J by 1 base, with 13 bases of the junction left unmatched. The CDR3 totals 18 residues. The V gene's germline CDR1 is LNHDA and CDR2 SQIVND (reference sequence).

The count of this clone is one. This sequence may be a read error, since a much larger clone differs from it by one base. The chain couples TRBV7-9 to TRBJ2-5; TRBD2 matches 11 bases. The CDR3 has 16 amino acids. V shed 3 bases, J shed 2 bases, and the junction held 5 bases outside the gene matches. CDR1 SEHNR and CDR2 FQNEAQ come from the germline V gene (reference sequence). The CDR3 DNA follows: TGTGCCAGCAGCTTGGGGCTAGCGGGGGGACAAGAGACCCAGTACTTC. Protein: CASSLGLAGGQETQYF. Using reference TRBV7-9 and TRBJ2-5 for the parts outside the CDR3, the full variable domain is DTGVSQNPRHKITKRGQNVTFRCDPISEHNRLYWYRQTLGQGPEFLTYFQNEAQLEKSRLLSDRFSAERPKGSFSTLEIQRTEQGDSAMYLCASSLGLAGGQETQYFGPGTRLLVL.

CDR3 DNA sequence: TGTGCCTGGAGCCTGCCGGACAGGGGATCCGAAAAACTGTTTTTT. Amino acid sequence: CAWSLPDRGSEKLFF. The chain employs TRBV30 and TRBJ1-4; 9 nucleotides agree with TRBD1. CDR3 length: 15 amino acids. After removal of 3 bases from V and 8 bases from J, the junction contained 10 bases not matched to a gene. Germline CDR1 is GTSNPN and CDR2 is SVGIG (reference sequence).

This clone was seen a single time. CDR3 amino acids: CATSPLRQAAGPQHF. CDR3 nucleotide sequence: TGTGCCACCAGTCCTCTACGACAGGCCGCGGGGCCCCAGCATTTT. The V gene is TRBV24-1, the J gene TRBJ1-5, with D possibly matching TRBD1 (6 bases). The CDR3 is made up of 15 amino acids. Germline CDR1 reads KGHDR; CDR2 reads SFDVKD. V dropped 6 bases and J dropped 9 bases, with 20 bases sitting between them.

The J gene is TRBJ1-2, the V gene TRBV4-1, with 8 positions matching TRBD1. J was trimmed by 2 bases and V by 1 base; bases with no gene match: 6. CDR1 is MGHRA, CDR2 YSYEKL, per germline. This CDR3 has 16 residues. CDR3 nucleotide sequence: TGCGCCAGCAGCCAAGGTGGGACAGGAGGGAACTATGGCTACACCTTC. Translation gives CASSQGGTGGNYGYTF.